These T cell receptor beta chains were read from a single sample in a study of shared clonotypes between healthy human individuals. Produced via immunoSEQ multiplex PCR; TCRdb's table is partial and in-frame only. Here the sample spans roughly 1,800,000 clones, about 95% being singletons. The source material was naive CD8+ T cells sorted from blood. Receptors originate from a man aged 18 to 30 in good health. Each CDR3 is given with its conserved first and last residue. D genes are given only for firm matches.

V gene: TRBV7-8
D gene: -
J gene: TRBJ2-7
CDR3 protein: CASSFAGRAGEQYF

V gene: TRBV5-6
D gene: -
J gene: TRBJ2-2
CDR3 protein: CASTQGGTGELFF

V gene: TRBV28
D gene: -
J gene: TRBJ1-5
CDR3 protein: CASSLGPNPQHF

V gene: TRBV9
D gene: TRBD1
J gene: TRBJ2-7
CDR3 protein: CASSAGQGVEQYF

V gene: TRBV19
D gene: TRBD2
J gene: TRBJ2-3
CDR3 protein: CASTATSGRPSTDTQYF

V gene: TRBV7-9
D gene: -
J gene: TRBJ2-7
CDR3 protein: CASNLSDRPYEQYF

V gene: TRBV28
D gene: -
J gene: TRBJ1-5
CDR3 protein: CASSADPGSNQPQHF

V gene: TRBV6-1
D gene: TRBD2
J gene: TRBJ2-1
CDR3 protein: CATGGLAGEYNEQFF

V gene: TRBV19
D gene: TRBD2
J gene: TRBJ2-1
CDR3 protein: CASKLAGGYNEQFF

V gene: TRBV4-2
D gene: -
J gene: TRBJ2-5
CDR3 protein: CASSPTGVQETQYF

V gene: TRBV7-2
D gene: TRBD2
J gene: TRBJ2-3
CDR3 protein: CASINSGASGPDTQYF

V gene: TRBV7-9
D gene: -
J gene: TRBJ2-1
CDR3 protein: CASGWTISDEQFF

V gene: TRBV10-3
D gene: TRBD2
J gene: TRBJ2-3
CDR3 protein: CAISEIGRASDTQYF

V gene: TRBV19
D gene: TRBD1
J gene: TRBJ2-7
CDR3 protein: CASSIWDRAGNEQYF

V gene: TRBV6-1
D gene: -
J gene: TRBJ1-2
CDR3 protein: CASSGDLAEDYGYTF

V gene: TRBV28
D gene: TRBD1
J gene: TRBJ1-2
CDR3 protein: CAIITDSSRGTPYGYTF

V gene: TRBV2
D gene: TRBD1
J gene: TRBJ1-5
CDR3 protein: CASVGGRQGYQPQHF

V gene: TRBV7-9
D gene: -
J gene: TRBJ2-5
CDR3 protein: CASSLAEPGPRETQYF

V gene: TRBV2
D gene: -
J gene: TRBJ2-7
CDR3 protein: CASSTSREANYEQYF

V gene: TRBV9
D gene: -
J gene: TRBJ2-1
CDR3 protein: CASSVGATGNEQFF

V gene: TRBV6-5
D gene: -
J gene: TRBJ1-6
CDR3 protein: CASSYGYNSPLHF

V gene: TRBV19
D gene: -
J gene: TRBJ2-5
CDR3 protein: CASSAAPNHQETQYF

V gene: TRBV7-9
D gene: TRBD2
J gene: TRBJ2-7
CDR3 protein: CASSLVPSGKAYEQYF

V gene: TRBV27
D gene: -
J gene: TRBJ1-6
CDR3 protein: CASSLLNNSPLHF

V gene: TRBV28
D gene: -
J gene: TRBJ1-2
CDR3 protein: CASSFTGTPFYGYTF

V gene: TRBV5-6
D gene: TRBD2
J gene: TRBJ2-7
CDR3 protein: CASSLGTSLMEQYF

V gene: TRBV5-4
D gene: -
J gene: TRBJ2-5
CDR3 protein: CASSLGQSFQYF

V gene: TRBV15
D gene: TRBD1
J gene: TRBJ2-2
CDR3 protein: CATSSGDRNTGELFF

V gene: TRBV7-9
D gene: TRBD2
J gene: TRBJ2-3
CDR3 protein: CASSPIGQRDRTDTQYF